This is a list of T cell receptor beta chains from one sample in a study of beta chain features in type 1 diabetes. Some clones are missing from TCRdb's copy, which holds only in-frame ones; the method was immunoSEQ multiplex PCR. This sample has hundreds of thousands of clones, with about a sixth found just once. Sample: naive CD4+ T cells from blood. Receptors were obtained from a woman under 30 in good health. CDR3s leave out the opening cysteine and the closing phenylalanine or tryptophan. Fields, in order: CDR3 protein, clone size, J gene, V gene. Size is omitted from some rows. Given values are once, few, many or a class for expanded clones.

CDR3 protein: AISESRLAFHEQF
clone size: few
J gene: TRBJ2-1
V gene: TRBV10-3

CDR3 protein: ASSPDRTDTQY
clone size: few
J gene: TRBJ2-3
V gene: TRBV7-3

CDR3 protein: ASSGTGEKLF
clone size: few
J gene: TRBJ1-4
V gene: TRBV2

CDR3 protein: ASRSEGPSREQF
clone size: NA
J gene: TRBJ2-1
V gene: TRBV6-5

CDR3 protein: SVPCPTGSETQY
clone size: few
J gene: TRBJ2-5
V gene: TRBV29-1

CDR3 protein: ASSKGDGETQY
clone size: NA
J gene: TRBJ2-5
V gene: TRBV28

CDR3 protein: ASSPRTSGTNTGELF
clone size: NA
J gene: TRBJ2-2
V gene: TRBV5-5

CDR3 protein: ASGPRAGEYNEQF
clone size: few
J gene: TRBJ2-1
V gene: TRBV7-2

CDR3 protein: ASSSRGSNTGELF
clone size: few
J gene: TRBJ2-2
V gene: TRBV27

CDR3 protein: ASSMDRGGGYT
clone size: few
J gene: TRBJ1-2
V gene: TRBV19

CDR3 protein: ASSIRDNQH
clone size: NA
J gene: TRBJ1-5
V gene: TRBV19

CDR3 protein: ASSYWEGTKETQY
clone size: few
J gene: TRBJ2-5
V gene: TRBV6-5

CDR3 protein: ASSPQGSNQPQH
clone size: NA
J gene: TRBJ1-5
V gene: TRBV4-2

CDR3 protein: ASGLAGPNEQF
clone size: NA
J gene: TRBJ2-1
V gene: TRBV28

CDR3 protein: ATSRQTSGSGEQY
clone size: few
J gene: TRBJ2-7
V gene: TRBV15

CDR3 protein: ASSHIAGLAALDEQF
clone size: NA
J gene: TRBJ2-1
V gene: TRBV5-1

CDR3 protein: ASSLSTSGEETQY
clone size: NA
J gene: TRBJ2-5
V gene: TRBV27

CDR3 protein: ASTPGQGYNEQF
clone size: NA
J gene: TRBJ2-1
V gene: TRBV7-2

CDR3 protein: ASSPRPETGTLAKNIQY
clone size: few
J gene: TRBJ2-4
V gene: TRBV18

CDR3 protein: ASRGSGGPTDTQY
clone size: few
J gene: TRBJ2-3
V gene: TRBV7-2

CDR3 protein: ASLAGGGNEQF
clone size: NA
J gene: TRBJ2-1
V gene: TRBV7-2

CDR3 protein: ASRSLGEGDYNEQF
clone size: few
J gene: TRBJ2-1
V gene: TRBV7-9

CDR3 protein: ASSLTTGSGSYNEQF
clone size: few
J gene: TRBJ2-1
V gene: TRBV5-1

CDR3 protein: ASSWERVSYNEQF
clone size: few
J gene: TRBJ2-1
V gene: TRBV7-8

CDR3 protein: SVDRGAEAF
clone size: NA
J gene: TRBJ1-1
V gene: TRBV29-1

CDR3 protein: ASSLLGARGEAF
clone size: few
J gene: TRBJ1-1
V gene: TRBV28

CDR3 protein: ASSLERTTGDYYEQY
clone size: NA
J gene: TRBJ2-7
V gene: TRBV7-6

CDR3 protein: ASSPAGQSTDTQY
clone size: NA
J gene: TRBJ2-3
V gene: TRBV14

CDR3 protein: ASTNRVGETQY
clone size: few
J gene: TRBJ2-5
V gene: TRBV28

CDR3 protein: ASSSNPNQPQH
clone size: NA
J gene: TRBJ1-5
V gene: TRBV19

CDR3 protein: ASSYEGWVNTEAF
clone size: NA
J gene: TRBJ1-1
V gene: TRBV5-1

CDR3 protein: ASSPSGTWY
clone size: few
J gene: TRBJ2-5
V gene: TRBV7-3

CDR3 protein: SVRQGYNQPQH
clone size: few
J gene: TRBJ1-5
V gene: TRBV29-1